A selection of T cell receptor beta chains follows, all from one sample in a study of T cells in Graves' hyperthyroidism and ophthalmopathy. TCRdb ran MiXCR on the multiplex PCR reads and lists one entry per CDR3 protein. The data contain 500,000 to 750,000 distinct CDR3 sequences, 12% to 15% of them seen just once; the ten biggest clones take up roughly 7.7%. What was sequenced was blood. These receptors all come from a young woman with Graves' ophthalmopathy. CDR3s include the opening cysteine and the closing phenylalanine or tryptophan. The D gene is left open where the match is weak.

d_call | v_call | cdr3_aa
TRBD2 | TRBV2 | CASREASGRVYEQYF
TRBD1 | TRBV12-3/TRBV12-4 | CASSPGQGLYSPLHF
NA | TRBV6-1 | CASRLQGGNQPQHF
TRBD2 | TRBV7-3 | CASSRTRTGELFF
NA | TRBV2 | CASSVRQNTEAFF
TRBD2 | TRBV6-1 | CASSRGRGSGRAEQYF
TRBD1 | TRBV20-1 | CSARTGGAWYEQYF
TRBD1 | TRBV27 | CASSLFFTGDGQPQHF
NA | TRBV5-8 | CGTGLRNHYEQYF
NA | TRBV5-4 | CASSRWGPGETQYF
NA | TRBV19 | CASSILTGPNIEAFF
TRBD2 | TRBV5-8 | CASSLNSGSKIDTQYF
NA | TRBV6-1 | CASIQGVDTGELFF
TRBD2 | TRBV7-8 | CASSPGGTRDTQYF
NA | TRBV12-3/TRBV12-4 | CASSLGGTDAYEQYF
TRBD1 | TRBV20-1 | CSAIGTDKNIQYF
NA | TRBV27 | CASSLGVGNTDTQYF
NA | TRBV19 | CASSIRGGEQFF
TRBD2 | TRBV7-3 | CASSLGTSGRDYNEQFF
NA | TRBV6-2/TRBV6-3 | CASRVQGSSGANVLTF
TRBD2 | TRBV6-1 | CASSEGWTSGKNEQFF
TRBD1 | TRBV20-1 | CSARDRRTGSYEQYF
TRBD1 | TRBV7-2 | CASSLTTGPYEQYF
NA | TRBV12-5 | CASAQTAGTSVKTQYF
NA | TRBV4-2 | CASSPQEGAGVSYEQYF
TRBD2 | TRBV5-1 | CASSLELAGSYEQYF
TRBD1 | TRBV4-3 | CASSLDRGNNQPQHF
TRBD2 | TRBV10-3 | CAISEGTSINEQFF
TRBD2 | TRBV6-1 | CASSHLSSWSGTVPAEQYF